This T cell receptor (beta chain) appears in the sequencing data of a study of TIL therapy for anti-PD-1-resistant metastatic lung cancer. About the study: Median tumor PD-L1 proportion score was 5.5% to 6.5%.

Regarding this clone: Its antigen is unknown.

The study's findings and limits: The baseline peripheral repertoire was partially replaced by infused TIL clonotypes that later decayed.

This CDR3 spans 15 amino acids. V was pared by 4 bases and J by 0 bases, with 5 bases of the junction left unmatched. The V gene's germline CDR1 is SGHRS and CDR2 YFSETQ. Time point here: pre-treatment sample, taken before nivolumab and TIL therapy. The libraries were made with immunoSEQ v3. Libraries were sequenced to around 2 million read pairs (survey) or roughly 5-6 million (deep). Here immunoSEQ multiplex PCR was the method, and the copy in TCRdb shows in-frame clones only, minus some. The repertoire holds 35,000 to 55,000 clones, with about 80% as singletons. The starting material was blood, obtained at baseline. The sequence was obtained from a man between 65 and 85 years old with non-small cell lung cancer. The gene calls are TRBV5-1 and TRBJ1-1; 8 positions match TRBD1. The CDR3 reads CASSSSTGVNTEAFF. The CDR3 DNA follows: TGCGCCAGCAGCAGCTCGACAGGGGTGAACACTGAAGCTTTCTTT. The variable domain in full, with the rest retrieved from reference TRBV5-1 and TRBJ1-1, is KAGVTQTPRYLIKTRGQQVTLSCSPISGHRSVSWYQQTPGQGLQFLFEYFSETQRNKGNFPGRFSGRQFSNSRSEMNVSTLELGDSALYLCASSSSTGVNTEAFFGQGTRLTVV.